The 9 T cell receptor beta chains in this list originate from one sample, sequenced in a study of Ad26.COV2.S vaccination and SARS-CoV-2 variants (dated by TCRdb to the early 2020s). Interpreted using the paper, the time point label stands for: individuals recovered from natural SARS-CoV-2 infection. Receptor amplification or capture employed the immunoSEQ multiplex PCR assay. TCRdb obtained this table from immuneACCESS and retained in-frame rearrangements with V and J assigned. These tables miss some clones; where compared with another copy, unresolved V genes account for less than half of the shortfall, and the remainder is unexplained. Within this sample are 350,000 to 450,000 clones, with about 90% of them counted one time only. The ten biggest clones cover under 4% of the sample. Sequences were derived from peripheral blood, sampled after recovery from COVID-19. These receptors all stem from a human donor who had recovered from COVID-19.

V gene TRBV27 combines with J gene TRBJ2-1; 7 bases map to TRBD2. The CDR3 is made up of 15 amino acids. The junction had 2 bases not matched to a gene; V was cut back by 3 bases and J by 0 bases. The germline gives CDR1 MNHEY, CDR2 SMNVEV (reference sequence). The CDR3 protein is CASSFRGGSYNEQFF. In DNA form, the CDR3 reads TGTGCCAGCAGTTTCCGCGGGGGCTCCTACAATGAGCAGTTCTTC.

The chain combines TRBV7-8 with TRBJ1-3; D uncertain. The CDR3 has 13 amino acids. Between the trimmed V and J ends, which lost 1 base and 4 bases, there was a span of 5 bases. Looked up from germline, CDR1 is SGHVS and CDR2 is FQNEAQ. The CDR3 DNA reads as TGTGCCAGCAGCTTAGATCAGGGAAACACCATATATTTT. This translates into CASSLDQGNTIYF.

The chain links TRBV27 to TRBJ2-1; weak D call: TRBD1 (6 bases). This CDR3 is 16 amino acids long. Germline V gene sequence: CDR1 MNHEY, CDR2 SMNVEV (reference sequence). V was shortened by 3 bases and J by 2 bases, with 14 bases between the two germline ends. In DNA form, the CDR3 reads TGTGCCAGCAGTTTCTTCGGGGACACCCCCTACAATGAGCAGTTCTTC. Its translation: CASSFFGDTPYNEQFF.

The V gene is TRBV27, the J gene TRBJ1-1; 8 bases align to TRBD1. The CDR3 sequence is 17 residues long. Per the germline V gene, CDR1 is MNHEY and CDR2 is SMNVEV (reference sequence). The V and J ends lost 6 bases and 8 bases, in that order; junction bases with no gene match: 20. The CDR3 DNA reads as TGTGCCAGCAGCACCTTAATAGGGGACAGGTATTACAAGGAAGCTTTCTTT. This codes for CASSTLIGDRYYKEAFF.

The chain uses TRBV19 and TRBJ1-2, with D perhaps matching TRBD1 (5 bases). From germline, CDR1 is LNHDA and CDR2 SQIVND (reference sequence). V dropped 4 bases and J dropped 2 bases, with 11 bases sitting between them. The length of the CDR3 is 14 residues. The CDR3 DNA sequence: TGTGCCAGTAGTAAGCCGGGGGTGAACTATGGCTACACCTTC. It specifies CASSKPGVNYGYTF.

CDR3 DNA: TGTGCCAGCAGTAAGGACAGGGGGCTCGACGAGCAGTACTTC. It is translated as CASSKDRGLDEQYF. The chain joins TRBV2 to TRBJ2-7; 11 bases are shared with TRBD1. This CDR3 region has 14 residues. Germline V lookup: CDR1 SNHLY, CDR2 FYNNEI. Trimming removed 5 bases from V and 5 bases from J; junction bases left unmatched: 5.

This clone was seen a single time. The V gene is TRBV6-1, the J gene TRBJ1-2; 12 bases fit TRBD1. The CDR3 sequence is 17 residues long. The V gene's germline CDR1 is MNHNS and CDR2 SASEGT. V lost 3 bases and J lost 4; bases outside the gene matches: 9. This CDR3 reads CASSDGTGGPSGYGYTF. In nucleotides, the CDR3 is TGTGCCAGCAGTGACGGGACAGGGGGCCCCTCTGGCTATGGCTACACCTTC.

The chain has TRBV5-6 and TRBJ2-5; 8 nucleotides agree with TRBD2. J lost 9 bases, V lost 7 bases, and 14 bases had no gene match. Germline V lookup: CDR1 SGHDT, CDR2 YYEEEE. There are 14 residues in the CDR3. CDR3 nucleotide sequence: TGTGCCAGCTTGGGCAGCGCGGGGGGCATGGCCCAGTACTTC. Translated: CASLGSAGGMAQYF. Full variable domain (missing parts from reference TRBV5-6 and TRBJ2-5): DAGVTQSPTHLIKTRGQQVTLRCSPKSGHDTVSWYQQALGQGPQFIFQYYEEEERQRGNFPDRFSGHQFPNYSSELNVNALLLGDSALYLCASLGSAGGMAQYFGPGTRLLVL.

This chain uses TRBV5-1 with TRBJ1-4; D gene unclear. This CDR3 comprises 15 residues. The germline V gene encodes CDR1 SGHRS and CDR2 YFSETQ. V was clipped by 0 bases and J by 5 bases, with 11 bases between them. The CDR3: CASSLGGTKNEKLFF. CDR3 DNA: TGCGCCAGCAGCTTGGGAGGCACCAAGAATGAAAAACTGTTTTTT.